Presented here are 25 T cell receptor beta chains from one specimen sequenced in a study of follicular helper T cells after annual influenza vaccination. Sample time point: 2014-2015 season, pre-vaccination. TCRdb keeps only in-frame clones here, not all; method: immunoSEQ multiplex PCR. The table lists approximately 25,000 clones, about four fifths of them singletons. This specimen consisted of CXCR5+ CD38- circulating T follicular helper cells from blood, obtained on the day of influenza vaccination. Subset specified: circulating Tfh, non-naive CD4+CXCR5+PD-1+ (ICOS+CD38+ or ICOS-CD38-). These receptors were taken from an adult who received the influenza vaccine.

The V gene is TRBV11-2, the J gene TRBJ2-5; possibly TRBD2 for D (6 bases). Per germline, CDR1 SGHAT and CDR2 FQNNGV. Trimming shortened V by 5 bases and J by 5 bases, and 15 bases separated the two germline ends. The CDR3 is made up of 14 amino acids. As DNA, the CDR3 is TGTGCCAGCAGCCCCGGCGGGGCGGGGGAGACCCAGTACTTC. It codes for CASSPGGAGETQYF.

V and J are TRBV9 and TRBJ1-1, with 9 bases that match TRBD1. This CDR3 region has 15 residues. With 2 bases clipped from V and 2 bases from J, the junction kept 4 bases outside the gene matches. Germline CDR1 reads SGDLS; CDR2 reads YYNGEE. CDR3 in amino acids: CASSVLGQGNTEAFF. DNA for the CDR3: TGTGCCAGCAGCGTCCTGGGACAGGGAAACACTGAAGCTTTCTTT.

CDR3 coding DNA: TGTGCCAGCTCACCAGGCGGGCCTCAAGAGACCCAGTACTTC. Protein product: CASSPGGPQETQYF. This chain links TRBV18 with TRBJ2-5; tentative D call: TRBD2 (5 bases). V was clipped by 2 bases and J by 2 bases, with 9 bases between them. CDR1 is KGHSH and CDR2 is LQKENI in the germline V gene. This CDR3 contains 14 residues. The whole variable domain, filled in from reference TRBV18 and TRBJ2-5, reads NAGVMQNPRHLVRRRGQEARLRCSPMKGHSHVYWYRQLPEEGLKFMVYLQKENIIDESGMPKERFSAEFPKEGPSILRIQQVVRGDSAAYFCASSPGGPQETQYFGPGTRLLVL.

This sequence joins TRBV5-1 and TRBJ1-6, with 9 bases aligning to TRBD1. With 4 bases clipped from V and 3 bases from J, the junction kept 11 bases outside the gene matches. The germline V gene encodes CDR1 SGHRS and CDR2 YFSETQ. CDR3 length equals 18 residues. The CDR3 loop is CASSVGGDRALYNSPLHF. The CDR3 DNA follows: TGCGCCAGCAGCGTTGGGGGGGACAGGGCCCTCTATAATTCACCCCTCCACTTT. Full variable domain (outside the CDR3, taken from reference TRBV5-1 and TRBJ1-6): KAGVTQTPRYLIKTRGQQVTLSCSPISGHRSVSWYQQTPGQGLQFLFEYFSETQRNKGNFPGRFSGRQFSNSRSEMNVSTLELGDSALYLCASSVGGDRALYNSPLHFGNGTRLTVT.

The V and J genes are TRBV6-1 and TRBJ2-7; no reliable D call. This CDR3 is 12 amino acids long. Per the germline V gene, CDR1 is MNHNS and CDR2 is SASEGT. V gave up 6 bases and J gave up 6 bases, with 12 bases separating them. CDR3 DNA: TGTGCCAGCAGGTCAACAGTCGGCGAGCAGTACTTC. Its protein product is CASRSTVGEQYF.

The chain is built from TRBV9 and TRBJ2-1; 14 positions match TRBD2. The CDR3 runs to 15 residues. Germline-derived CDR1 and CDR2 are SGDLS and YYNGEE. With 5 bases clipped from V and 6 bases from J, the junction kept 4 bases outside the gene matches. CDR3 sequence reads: CASRSGTSGSNEQFF. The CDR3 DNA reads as TGTGCCAGCAGATCCGGGACTAGCGGGAGCAATGAGCAGTTCTTC.

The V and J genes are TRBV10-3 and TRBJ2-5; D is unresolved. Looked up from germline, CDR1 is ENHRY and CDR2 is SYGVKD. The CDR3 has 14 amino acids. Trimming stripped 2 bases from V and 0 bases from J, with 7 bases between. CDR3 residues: CAISEGPNQETQYF. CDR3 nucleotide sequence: TGTGCCATCAGTGAGGGGCCGAACCAAGAGACCCAGTACTTC.

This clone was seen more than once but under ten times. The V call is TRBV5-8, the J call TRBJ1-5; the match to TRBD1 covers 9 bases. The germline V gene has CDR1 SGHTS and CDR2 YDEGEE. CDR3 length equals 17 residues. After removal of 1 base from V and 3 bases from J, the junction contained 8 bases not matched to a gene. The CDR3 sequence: CASSLSPGQGFNQPQHF. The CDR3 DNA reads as TGTGCCAGCAGCTTGTCTCCGGGACAGGGATTCAATCAGCCCCAGCATTTT.

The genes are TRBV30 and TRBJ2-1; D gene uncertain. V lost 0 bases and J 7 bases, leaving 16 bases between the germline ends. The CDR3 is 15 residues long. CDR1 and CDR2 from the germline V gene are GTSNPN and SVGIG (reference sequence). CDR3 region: CAWSVPVLSSNEQFF. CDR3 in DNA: TGTGCCTGGAGTGTACCTGTTCTGAGTTCTAATGAGCAGTTCTTC.

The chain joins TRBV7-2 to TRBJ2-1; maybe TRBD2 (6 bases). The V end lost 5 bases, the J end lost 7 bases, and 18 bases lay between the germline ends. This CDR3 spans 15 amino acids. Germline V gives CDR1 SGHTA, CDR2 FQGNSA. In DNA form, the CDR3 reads TGTGCCAGCAGCCCCTCGGGAGTTTTGAGAAATGAGCAGTTCTTC. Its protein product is CASSPSGVLRNEQFF.

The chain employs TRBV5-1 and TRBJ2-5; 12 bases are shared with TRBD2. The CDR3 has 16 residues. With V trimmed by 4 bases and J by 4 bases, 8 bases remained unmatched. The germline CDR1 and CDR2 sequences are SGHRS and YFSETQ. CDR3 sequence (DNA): TGCGCCAGCAGCCAATCCTCTAGCGGGGGGGGAGAGACCCAGTACTTC. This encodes CASSQSSSGGGETQYF.

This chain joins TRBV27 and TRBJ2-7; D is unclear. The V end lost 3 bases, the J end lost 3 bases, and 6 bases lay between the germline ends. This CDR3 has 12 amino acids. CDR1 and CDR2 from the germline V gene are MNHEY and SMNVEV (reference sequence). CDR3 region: CASSFHSYEQYF. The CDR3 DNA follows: TGTGCCAGCAGTTTTCACAGCTACGAGCAGTACTTC.

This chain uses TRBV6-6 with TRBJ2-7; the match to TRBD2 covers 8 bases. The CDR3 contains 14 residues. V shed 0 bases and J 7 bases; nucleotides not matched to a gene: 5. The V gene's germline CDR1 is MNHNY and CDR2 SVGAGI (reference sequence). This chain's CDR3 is CASSYSGGAGEQYF. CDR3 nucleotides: TGTGCCAGCAGTTACTCCGGGGGGGCCGGGGAGCAGTACTTC.

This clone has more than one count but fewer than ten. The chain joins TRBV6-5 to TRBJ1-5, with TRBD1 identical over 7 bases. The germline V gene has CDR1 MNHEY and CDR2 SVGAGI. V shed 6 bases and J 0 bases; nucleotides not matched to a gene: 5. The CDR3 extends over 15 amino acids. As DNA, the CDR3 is TGTGCCAGCAGCCCGGGACAGCATAGCAATCAGCCCCAGCATTTT. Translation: CASSPGQHSNQPQHF.

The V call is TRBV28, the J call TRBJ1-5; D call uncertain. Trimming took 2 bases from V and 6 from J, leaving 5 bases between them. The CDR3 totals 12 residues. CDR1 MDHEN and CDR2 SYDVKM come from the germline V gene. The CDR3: CASSLVRQPQHF. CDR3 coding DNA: TGTGCCAGCAGTTTAGTGCGTCAGCCCCAGCATTTT.

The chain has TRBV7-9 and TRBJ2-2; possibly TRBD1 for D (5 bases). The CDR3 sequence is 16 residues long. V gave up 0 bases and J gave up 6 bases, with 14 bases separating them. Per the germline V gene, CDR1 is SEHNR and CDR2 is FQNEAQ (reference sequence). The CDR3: CASSLAGRVLSGELFF. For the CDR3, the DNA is TGTGCCAGCAGCTTAGCGGGCAGGGTACTTTCCGGGGAGCTGTTTTTT. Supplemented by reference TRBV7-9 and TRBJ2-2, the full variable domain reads DTGVSQNPRHKITKRGQNVTFRCDPISEHNRLYWYRQTLGQGPEFLTYFQNEAQLEKSRLLSDRFSAERPKGSFSTLEIQRTEQGDSAMYLCASSLAGRVLSGELFFGEGSRLTVL.

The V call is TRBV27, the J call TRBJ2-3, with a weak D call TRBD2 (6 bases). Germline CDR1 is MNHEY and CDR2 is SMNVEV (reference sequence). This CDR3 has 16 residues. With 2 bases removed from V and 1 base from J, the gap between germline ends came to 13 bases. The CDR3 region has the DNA TGTGCCAGCAGTTTACGTAGCGGAATCCGCACAGATACGCAGTATTTT. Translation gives CASSLRSGIRTDTQYF.

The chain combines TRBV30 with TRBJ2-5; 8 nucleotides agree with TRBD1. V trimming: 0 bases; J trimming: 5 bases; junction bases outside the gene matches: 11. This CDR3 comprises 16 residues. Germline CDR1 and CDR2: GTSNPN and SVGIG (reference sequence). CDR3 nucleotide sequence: TGTGCCTGGAGTGTTAAGGGAACAGGGGGAGGCGAGACCCAGTACTTC. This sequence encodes CAWSVKGTGGGETQYF.

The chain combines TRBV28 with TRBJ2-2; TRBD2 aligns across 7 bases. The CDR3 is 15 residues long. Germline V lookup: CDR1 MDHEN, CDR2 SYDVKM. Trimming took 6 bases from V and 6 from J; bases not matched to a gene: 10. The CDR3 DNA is TGTGCCAGCAGCCCCCTTCGAGGACTAGCCGGGGAGCTGTTTTTT. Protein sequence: CASSPLRGLAGELFF.

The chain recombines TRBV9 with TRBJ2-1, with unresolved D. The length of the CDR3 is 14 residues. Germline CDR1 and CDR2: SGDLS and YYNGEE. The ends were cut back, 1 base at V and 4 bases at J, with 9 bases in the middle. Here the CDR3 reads CASSVKAVYNEQFF. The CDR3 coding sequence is TGTGCCAGCAGCGTAAAGGCGGTATACAATGAGCAGTTCTTC.

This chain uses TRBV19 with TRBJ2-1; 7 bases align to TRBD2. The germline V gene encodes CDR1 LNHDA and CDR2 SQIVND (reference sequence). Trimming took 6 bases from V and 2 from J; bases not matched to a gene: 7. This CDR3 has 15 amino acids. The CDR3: CASRRGGNAYNEQFF. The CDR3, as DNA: TGTGCCAGTAGGAGGGGAGGGAACGCCTACAATGAGCAGTTCTTC.

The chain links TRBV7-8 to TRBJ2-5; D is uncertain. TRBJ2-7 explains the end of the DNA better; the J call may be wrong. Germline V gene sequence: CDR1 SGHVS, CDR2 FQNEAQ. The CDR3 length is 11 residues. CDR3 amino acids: CASSLFYEQYF. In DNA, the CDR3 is TGTGCCAGCAGCTTATTCTACGAGCAGTACTTC.

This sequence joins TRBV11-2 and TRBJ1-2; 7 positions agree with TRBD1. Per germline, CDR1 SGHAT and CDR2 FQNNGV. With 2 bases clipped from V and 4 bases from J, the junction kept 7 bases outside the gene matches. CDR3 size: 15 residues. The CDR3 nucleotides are TGTGCCAGCAGCTTACCTGGGACAGTCGTCTATGGCTACACCTTC. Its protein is CASSLPGTVVYGYTF.

The CDR3 DNA reads as TGTGCCAGCAGCACGCGGGGTGAAGCTTTCTTT. As protein: CASSTRGEAFF. The V call is TRBV5-8, the J call TRBJ1-1; D not certain. CDR1 is SGHTS and CDR2 is YDEGEE in the germline V gene. CDR3 length: 11 residues. Trimming pared 4 bases from V and 7 bases from J, leaving 8 bases between.

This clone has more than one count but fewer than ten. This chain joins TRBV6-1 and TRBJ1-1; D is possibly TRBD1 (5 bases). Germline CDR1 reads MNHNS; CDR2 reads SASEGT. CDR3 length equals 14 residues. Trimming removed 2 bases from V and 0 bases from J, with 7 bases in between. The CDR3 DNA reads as TGTGCCAGCAGTGAAAAGGGGTTGAACACTGAAGCTTTCTTT. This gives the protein CASSEKGLNTEAFF.